What follows are 20 T cell receptor beta chains derived from one specimen sequenced in a study of Tregs in tolerant kidney transplant recipients. Sequencing was performed with immunoSEQ multiplex PCR; in TCRdb, only in-frame clones are kept and a portion is missing. The specimen's table records some 30,000 clones. Related graft donors supplied nonmyeloablative bone marrow transplants, and mixed chimerism was transient. This sample comprised CD4+ T cells from blood (PBMCs), obtained 24 months after the transplant. These receptors were collected from a human patient who received a combined kidney and bone marrow transplant. The T cells may come from the graft donor.

Details on this clone: The read ends 3 residues shy of where the CDR3 ends; the end is completed using the germline J gene. V and J are TRBV19 and TRBJ2-1, with D uncertain. V lost 6 bases to trimming and J lost 0 bases, with 15 bases between them. CDR1 and CDR2 from the germline V gene are LNHDA and SQIVND (reference sequence). This CDR3 contains 16 residues. Partial CDR3 DNA: TGTGCCAGTAGAGCACTCCCAGGCCTCTCCTACAATGAG. Its protein product is CASRALPGLSYNE. The entire CDR3 is CASRALPGLSYNEQFF.

As to this clone: Coverage ceases 3 residues before the CDR3 finishes, and the germline J gene fills in the end. This chain links TRBV5-1 with TRBJ2-5; 8 nucleotides line up with TRBD2. Per the germline V gene, CDR1 is SGHRS and CDR2 is YFSETQ. This CDR3 contains 16 residues. V was clipped by 4 bases and J by 1 base; unmatched bases: 9. CDR3 region: CASSNNAGGAQETQYF. The part of the CDR3 DNA that was read is TGCGCCAGCAGCAATAATGCGGGAGGTGCCCAAGAGACC.

This CDR3 reads CASSPGPAGNTGELFF. The CDR3 DNA, read in part, is TGTGCCAGCAGCCCCGGACCGGCGGGGAACACCGGGGAG. This rearrangement joins TRBV7-6 to TRBJ2-2; tentative D call: TRBD2 (5 bases). The CDR3 end is not reached by the read, which stops 3 residues before it; the germline J gene fills it in. V dropped 5 bases and J dropped 1 base, with 14 bases sitting between them. The germline V gene encodes CDR1 SGHVS and CDR2 FNYEAQ. The CDR3 spans 16 residues.

Notes on this clone: Read sequence stops 3 residues before the CDR3 end, and the germline J gene provides the missing end. The chain uses TRBV20-1 and TRBJ2-5, with a tentative D call TRBD2 (5 bases). V shed 1 base and J shed 0 bases, with 9 bases lying between them. The germline gives CDR1 DFQATT, CDR2 SNEGSKA (reference sequence). CDR3 length: 14 residues. The CDR3 DNA, read in part, is TGCAGTGCTAGAGGTCCGGGGTACCAAGAGACC. Residues: CSARGPGYQET. The whole CDR3 is CSARGPGYQETQYF.

In regard to this clone: The read ends 3 residues early relative to the CDR3; the germline J gene fills the gap. The chain has TRBV4-2 and TRBJ2-5, with D possibly matching TRBD1 (5 bases). This CDR3 is built from 16 residues. Germline values: CDR1 LGHNA, CDR2 YNFKEQ. The V end was cut by 3 bases, the J end by 2 bases, with 16 bases between. The DNA read from the CDR3 is TGTGCCAGCAGCCAGGCCACAGGCGGTTTACAAGAGACC. The encoded protein is CASSQATGGLQET. The full CDR3 reads CASSQATGGLQETQYF.

With respect to this clone: The read ends 3 residues shy of where the CDR3 ends; the end is completed using the germline J gene. The J gene is TRBJ2-5, the V gene TRBV29-1, with 10 bases matching TRBD2. V lost 4 bases, J lost 6 bases, and 8 bases stayed unmatched. CDR3 size: 14 residues. Germline V gene lookup returns CDR1 SQVTM and CDR2 ANQGSEA. CDR3 sequence: CSVGVAGGWKTQYF. The sequenced CDR3 bases are TGCAGCGTTGGAGTAGCGGGAGGCTGGAAGACC.

Regarding this clone: The read is 3 residues too short to cover the CDR3 end, so that end is filled in from the germline J gene. J is TRBJ1-6 and V is TRBV30; 7 bases fit TRBD1. V gave up 3 bases and J gave up 9 bases; unmatched junction bases: 5. The CDR3 runs to 13 residues. The V gene's germline CDR1 is GTSNPN and CDR2 SVGIG (reference sequence). The sequenced part of the CDR3 DNA is TGTGCCTGGAGCCAGGGGGAATTTTCACCC. Translation gives CAWSQGEFSP. The complete CDR3 protein is CAWSQGEFSPLHF.

This CDR3 is CATGGSTYEQYF. The sequenced CDR3 bases are TGCGCGACAGGAGGGTCGACCTACGAG. The genes are TRBV10-2 and TRBJ2-7; perhaps D is TRBD1 or TRBD2 (6 bases each). The read ends 3 residues early relative to the CDR3; the germline J gene fills the gap. The CDR3 is 12 amino acids. Germline loops: CDR1 WSHSY, CDR2 SAAADI.

Points on this clone: The sequence runs out 3 residues before the end of the CDR3; the remainder is reconstructed from the germline J gene. This rearrangement joins TRBV7-2 to TRBJ2-1, with 7 bases that match TRBD1. The germline V gene has CDR1 SGHTA and CDR2 FQGNSA. Unmatched junction bases numbered 6, after V lost 5 bases and J lost 5 bases. This CDR3 is built from 14 residues. The sequenced part of the CDR3 DNA is TGTGCCAGCAGCCTACGACAGGGAAACAATGAG. Amino acids: CASSLRQGNNE. The whole CDR3 protein is CASSLRQGNNEQFF. Supplemented by reference TRBV7-2 and TRBJ2-1, the full variable domain reads GAGVSQSPSNKVTEKGKDVELRCDPISGHTALYWYRQSLGQGLEFLIYFQGNSAPDKSGLPSDRFSAERTGGSVSTLTIQRTQQEDSAVYLCASSLRQGNNEQFFGPGTRLTVL.

Notes on this clone: The read is 3 residues too short to cover the CDR3 end, so that end is filled in from the germline J gene. J is TRBJ2-5 and V is TRBV2, with 14 bases identical to TRBD2. The trim removed 9 bases at V and 4 bases at J, leaving 1 base unmatched. The CDR3 runs to 13 residues. From germline, CDR1 is SNHLY and CDR2 FYNNEI. Here the CDR3 reads CARGTSGRETQYF. The sequenced CDR3 bases are TGTGCCAGGGGGACTAGCGGGAGAGAGACC. Variable domain in full (rest from reference TRBV2 and TRBJ2-5): EPEVTQTPSHQVTQMGQEVILRCVPISNHLYFYWYRQILGQKVEFLVSFYNNEISEKSEIFDDQFSVERPDGSNFTLKIRSTKLEDSAMYFCARGTSGRETQYFGPGTRLLVL.

The CDR3 here is CASSLAGQTQETQYF. CDR3 DNA, as far as it was read: TGTGCCAGCAGCTTAGCTGGACAGACCCAAGAGACC. J is TRBJ2-5 and V is TRBV7-6, with D tentatively TRBD1 (6 bases). The read terminates 3 residues before the CDR3 end, so the remaining end is supplied by the germline J gene. V was shortened by 0 bases and J by 1 base, with 9 bases between the two germline ends. CDR1 SGHVS and CDR2 FNYEAQ come from the germline V gene. This CDR3 has 15 residues.

Note on this clone: The missing CDR3 end, 3 residues past where the read stops, is filled in from the germline J gene. V usage is TRBV7-9 and J usage is TRBJ1-1; TRBD1 is a possible D gene (5 bases). Trimming took off 4 bases at V and 5 bases at J, with 11 bases between the two ends. There are 13 residues in the CDR3. Germline-derived CDR1 and CDR2 are SEHNR and FQNEAQ (reference sequence). The CDR3 protein is CASSSSGLTEAFF. The CDR3 bases that were read are TGTGCCAGCAGCTCCTCAGGGTTAACTGAA.

To note about this clone: The read comes to an end 3 residues before the CDR3 does, leaving the germline J gene to fill in the end. J is TRBJ2-7 and V is TRBV20-1, with no clear D. V was cut by 1 base and J by 2 bases, with 9 bases left in between. CDR1 is DFQATT, CDR2 SNEGSKA, per germline (reference sequence). The CDR3 consists of 13 residues. This CDR3 is CSARGLVTYEQYF. The covered CDR3 bases are TGCAGTGCTAGAGGCCTAGTAACCTACGAG.

As for this clone: The read terminates 3 residues before the CDR3 end, so the remaining end is supplied by the germline J gene. The V call is TRBV5-4, the J call TRBJ2-7; 8 positions match TRBD1. V lost 3 bases and J lost 2; bases outside the gene matches: 4. CDR3 length: 14 residues. Germline assignment: CDR1 SGHNT and CDR2 YYREEE (reference sequence). This chain's CDR3 is CASSSGQGTYEQYF. The CDR3 bases that were read are TGTGCCAGCAGCTCCGGACAGGGCACCTACGAG.

About this clone itself: Read sequence stops 3 residues before the CDR3 end, and the germline J gene provides the missing end. This chain links TRBV2 with TRBJ1-1; D unclear. Germline V CDR1 and CDR2: SNHLY, FYNNEI. The CDR3 is 11 amino acids. Trimming shortened V by 7 bases and J by 4 bases, and 7 bases separated the two germline ends. The DNA read from the CDR3 is TGTGCCAGCATCGTCTCCACTGAA. It translates to CASIVSTE. The entire CDR3 is CASIVSTEAFF.

As regards this clone: Sequencing ends 3 residues short of the CDR3 end; the germline J gene provides the rest. V and J are TRBV20-1 and TRBJ2-7, with 9 bases matching TRBD2. The V gene end was trimmed by 1 base and the J gene end by 0 bases; junction bases not matched to a gene: 4. Germline-derived CDR1 and CDR2 are DFQATT and SNEGSKA (reference sequence). There are 15 residues in the CDR3. Here the CDR3 reads CSARVGGGGSYEQYF. The CDR3 bases that were read are TGCAGTGCTAGAGTGGGCGGGGGGGGCTCCTACGAG.

A note on this clone: The read is 3 residues too short to cover the CDR3 end, so that end is filled in from the germline J gene. V gene TRBV5-6 combines with J gene TRBJ1-2; 9 nucleotides line up with TRBD1. There are 15 residues in the CDR3. The ends lost 0 bases at V and 5 bases at J; junction bases unmatched: 5. The germline CDR1 and CDR2 sequences are SGHDT and YYEEEE. The CDR3 region is CASSLDDRGAYGYTF. The sequenced CDR3 bases are TGTGCCAGCAGCTTGGATGACAGGGGGGCTTATGGC.

Comments on this clone: The read terminates 3 residues ahead of where the CDR3 ends, so the germline J gene completes it. The rearrangement uses TRBV10-3 and TRBJ2-3; 8 nucleotides agree with TRBD2. CDR3 length equals 15 residues. The germline CDR1 and CDR2 sequences are ENHRY and SYGVKD. Trimming took 6 bases from V and 0 from J; bases not matched to a gene: 5. The chain's CDR3 is CAIRLTSVSTDTQYF. The CDR3 bases that were read are TGTGCCATCAGATTGACTAGCGTTAGCACAGATACG.

A remark on this clone: The sequence runs out 3 residues before the end of the CDR3; the remainder is reconstructed from the germline J gene. This chain links TRBV5-1 with TRBJ2-1; D ambiguous. There are 14 residues in the CDR3. V lost 4 bases and J lost 3, with 11 bases in between. The germline V gene has CDR1 SGHRS and CDR2 YFSETQ. CDR3 sequence reads: CASSVSVDYNEQFF. The part of the CDR3 DNA that was read is TGCGCCAGCAGCGTCAGCGTGGACTACAATGAG.

Turning to this clone: The missing CDR3 end, 3 residues past where the read stops, is filled in from the germline J gene. The chain carries TRBV13 and TRBJ2-6; 9 bases line up with TRBD1. Germline V gene data show CDR1 as PRHDT and CDR2 as FYEKMQ (reference sequence). The CDR3 sequence is 18 residues long. V lost 4 bases to trimming and J lost 4 bases; unmatched junction nucleotides: 11. CDR3 bases read: TGTGCCAGCAGCTCCGACCGGGACAGGGCGTCAGGGGCCAACGTC. It specifies CASSSDRDRASGANV. The full CDR3 reads CASSSDRDRASGANVLTF.